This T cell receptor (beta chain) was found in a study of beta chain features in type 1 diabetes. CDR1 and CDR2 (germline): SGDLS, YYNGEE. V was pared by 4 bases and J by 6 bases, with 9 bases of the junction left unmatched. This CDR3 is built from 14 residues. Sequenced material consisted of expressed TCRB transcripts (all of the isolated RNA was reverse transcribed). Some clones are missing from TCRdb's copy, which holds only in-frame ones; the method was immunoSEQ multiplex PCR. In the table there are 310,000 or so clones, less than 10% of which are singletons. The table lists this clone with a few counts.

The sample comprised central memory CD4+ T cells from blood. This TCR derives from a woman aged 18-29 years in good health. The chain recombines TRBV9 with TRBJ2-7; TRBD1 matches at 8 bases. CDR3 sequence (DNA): TGTGCCAGCAGCACAAGGACAGGGTCGGCCGAGCAGTACTTC. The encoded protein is CASSTRTGSAEQYF.